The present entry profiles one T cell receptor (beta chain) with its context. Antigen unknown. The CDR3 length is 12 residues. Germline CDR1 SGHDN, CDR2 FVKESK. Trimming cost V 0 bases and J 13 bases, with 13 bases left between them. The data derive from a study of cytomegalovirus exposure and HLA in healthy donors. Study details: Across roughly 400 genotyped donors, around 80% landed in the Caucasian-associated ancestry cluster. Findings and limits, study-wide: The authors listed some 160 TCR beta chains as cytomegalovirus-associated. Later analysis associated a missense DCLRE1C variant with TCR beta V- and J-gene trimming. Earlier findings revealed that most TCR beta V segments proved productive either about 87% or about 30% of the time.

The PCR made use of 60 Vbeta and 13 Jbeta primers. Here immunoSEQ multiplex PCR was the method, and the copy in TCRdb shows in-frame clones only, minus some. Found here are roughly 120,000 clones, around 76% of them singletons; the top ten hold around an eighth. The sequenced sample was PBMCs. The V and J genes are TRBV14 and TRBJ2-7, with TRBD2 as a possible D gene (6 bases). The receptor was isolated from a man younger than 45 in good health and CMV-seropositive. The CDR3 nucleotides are TGTGCCAGCAGCCAAGATCGGGAGCCGCTCTACTTC. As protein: CASSQDREPLYF.